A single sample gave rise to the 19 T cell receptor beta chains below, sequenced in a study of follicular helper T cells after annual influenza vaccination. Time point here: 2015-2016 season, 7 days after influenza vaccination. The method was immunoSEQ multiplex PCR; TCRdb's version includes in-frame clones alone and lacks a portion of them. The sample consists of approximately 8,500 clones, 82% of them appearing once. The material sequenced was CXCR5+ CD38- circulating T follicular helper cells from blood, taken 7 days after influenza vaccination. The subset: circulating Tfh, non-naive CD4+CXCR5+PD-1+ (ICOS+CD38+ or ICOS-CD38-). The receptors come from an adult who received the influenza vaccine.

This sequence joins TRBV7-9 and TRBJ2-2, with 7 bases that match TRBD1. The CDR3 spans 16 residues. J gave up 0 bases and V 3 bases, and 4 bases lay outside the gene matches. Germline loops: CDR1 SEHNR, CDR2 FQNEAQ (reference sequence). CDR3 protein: CASSLWQGANTGELFF. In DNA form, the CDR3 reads TGTGCCAGCAGCTTGTGGCAGGGGGCGAACACCGGGGAGCTGTTTTTT.

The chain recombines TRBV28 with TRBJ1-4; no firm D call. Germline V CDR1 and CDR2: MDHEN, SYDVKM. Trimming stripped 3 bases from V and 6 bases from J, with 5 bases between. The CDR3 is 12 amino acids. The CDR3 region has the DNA TGTGCCAGCAGTTTGCGGGATGAAAAACTGTTTTTT. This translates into CASSLRDEKLFF.

This CDR3 reads CASSLTERRAPSSPLHF. The CDR3 nucleotides are TGTGCCAGCAGTTTAACAGAGCGGCGGGCCCCTTCTTCACCCCTCCACTTT. J is TRBJ1-6 and V is TRBV28; D gene unclear. CDR1 MDHEN and CDR2 SYDVKM come from the germline V gene. This CDR3 is built from 17 residues. V dropped 2 bases and J dropped 9 bases, with 20 bases sitting between them.

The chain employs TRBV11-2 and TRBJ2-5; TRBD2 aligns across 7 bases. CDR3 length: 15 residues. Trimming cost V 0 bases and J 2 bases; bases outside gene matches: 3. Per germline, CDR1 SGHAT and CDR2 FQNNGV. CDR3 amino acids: CASSLDQAGQETQYF. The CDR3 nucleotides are TGTGCCAGCAGCTTAGATCAAGCGGGGCAAGAGACCCAGTACTTC.

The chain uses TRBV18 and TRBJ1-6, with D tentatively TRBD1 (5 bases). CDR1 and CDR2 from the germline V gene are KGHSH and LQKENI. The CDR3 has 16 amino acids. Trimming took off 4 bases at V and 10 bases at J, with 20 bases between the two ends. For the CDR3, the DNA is TGTGCCAGCTCACATTCTACAGGACAAATTCGGTCACCCCTCCACTTT. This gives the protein CASSHSTGQIRSPLHF. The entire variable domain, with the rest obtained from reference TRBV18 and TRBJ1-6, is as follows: NAGVMQNPRHLVRRRGQEARLRCSPMKGHSHVYWYRQLPEEGLKFMVYLQKENIIDESGMPKERFSAEFPKEGPSILRIQQVVRGDSAAYFCASSHSTGQIRSPLHFGNGTRLTVT.

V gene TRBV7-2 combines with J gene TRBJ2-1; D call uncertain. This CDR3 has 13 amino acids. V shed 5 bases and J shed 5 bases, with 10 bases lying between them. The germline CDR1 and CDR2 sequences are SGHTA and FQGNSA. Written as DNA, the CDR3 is TGTGCCAGCAGCCTGCGACGGGACAATGAGCAGTTCTTC. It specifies CASSLRRDNEQFF.

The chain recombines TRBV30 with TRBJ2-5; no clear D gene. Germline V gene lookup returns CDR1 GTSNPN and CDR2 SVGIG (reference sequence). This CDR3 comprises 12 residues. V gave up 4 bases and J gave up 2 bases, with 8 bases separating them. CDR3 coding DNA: TGTGCCTGGAAAGCGAATCAAGAGACCCAGTACTTC. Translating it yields CAWKANQETQYF.

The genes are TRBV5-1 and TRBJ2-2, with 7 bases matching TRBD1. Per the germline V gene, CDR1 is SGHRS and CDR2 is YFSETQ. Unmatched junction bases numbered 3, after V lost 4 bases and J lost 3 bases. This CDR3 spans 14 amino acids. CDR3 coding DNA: TGCGCCAGCAGCCCGACAGGGTACACCGGGGAGCTGTTTTTT. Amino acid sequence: CASSPTGYTGELFF.

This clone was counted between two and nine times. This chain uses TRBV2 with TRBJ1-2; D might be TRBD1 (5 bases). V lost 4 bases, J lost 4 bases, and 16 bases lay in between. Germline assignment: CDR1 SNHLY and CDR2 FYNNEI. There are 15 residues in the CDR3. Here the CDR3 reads CASSGGVIRGYGYTF. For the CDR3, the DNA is TGTGCCAGCAGTGGGGGCGTTATACGGGGCTATGGCTACACCTTC.

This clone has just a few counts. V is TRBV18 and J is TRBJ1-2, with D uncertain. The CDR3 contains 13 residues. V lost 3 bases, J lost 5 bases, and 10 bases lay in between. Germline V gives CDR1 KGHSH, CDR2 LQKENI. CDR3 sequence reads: CASSPGLGYGYTF. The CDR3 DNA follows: TGTGCCAGCTCACCTGGACTGGGATATGGCTACACCTTC. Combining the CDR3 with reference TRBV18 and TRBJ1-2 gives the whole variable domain NAGVMQNPRHLVRRRGQEARLRCSPMKGHSHVYWYRQLPEEGLKFMVYLQKENIIDESGMPKERFSAEFPKEGPSILRIQQVVRGDSAAYFCASSPGLGYGYTFGSGTRLTVV.

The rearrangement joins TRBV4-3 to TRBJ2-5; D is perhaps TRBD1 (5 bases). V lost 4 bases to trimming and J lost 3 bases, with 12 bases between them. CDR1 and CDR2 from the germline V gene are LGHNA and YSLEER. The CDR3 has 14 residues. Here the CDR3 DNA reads TGCGCCAGCAGCCTGCAGGGTTTTGAAGAGACCCAGTACTTC. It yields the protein CASSLQGFEETQYF.

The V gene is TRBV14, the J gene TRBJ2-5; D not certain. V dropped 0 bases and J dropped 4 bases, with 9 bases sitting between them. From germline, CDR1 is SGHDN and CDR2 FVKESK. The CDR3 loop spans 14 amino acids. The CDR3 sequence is CASSQDLVPETQYF. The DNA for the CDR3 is TGTGCCAGCAGCCAAGATTTGGTGCCAGAGACCCAGTACTTC.

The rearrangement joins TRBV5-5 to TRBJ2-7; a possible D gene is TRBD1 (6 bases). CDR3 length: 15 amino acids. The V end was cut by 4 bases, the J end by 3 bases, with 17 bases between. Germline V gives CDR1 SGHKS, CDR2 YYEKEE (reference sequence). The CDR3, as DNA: TGTGCCAGCAGCCCGAGCCCACAGGGTATCTACGAGCAGTACTTC. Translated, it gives CASSPSPQGIYEQYF.

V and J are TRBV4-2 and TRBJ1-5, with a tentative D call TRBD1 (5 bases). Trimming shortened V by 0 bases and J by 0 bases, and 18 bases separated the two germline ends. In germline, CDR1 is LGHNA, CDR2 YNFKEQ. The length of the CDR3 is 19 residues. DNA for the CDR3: TGTGCCAGCAGCCAAGAGCCGGGGGGGACGGGATATAGCAATCAGCCCCAGCATTTT. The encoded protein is CASSQEPGGTGYSNQPQHF.

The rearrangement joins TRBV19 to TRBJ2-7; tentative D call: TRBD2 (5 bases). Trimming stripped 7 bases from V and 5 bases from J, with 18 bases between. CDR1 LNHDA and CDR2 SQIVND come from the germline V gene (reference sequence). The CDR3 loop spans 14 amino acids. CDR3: CASKFQGSAHEQYF. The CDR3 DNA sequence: TGTGCCAGTAAATTTCAAGGGAGCGCCCACGAGCAGTACTTC. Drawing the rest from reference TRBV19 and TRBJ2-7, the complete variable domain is DGGITQSPKYLFRKEGQNVTLSCEQNLNHDAMYWYRQDPGQGLRLIYYSQIVNDFQKGDIAEGYSVSREKKESFPLTVTSAQKNPTAFYLCASKFQGSAHEQYFGPGTRLTVT.

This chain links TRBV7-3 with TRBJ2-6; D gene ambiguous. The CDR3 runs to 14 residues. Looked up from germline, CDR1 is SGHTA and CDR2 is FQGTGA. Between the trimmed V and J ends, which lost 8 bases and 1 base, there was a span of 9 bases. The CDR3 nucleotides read TGTGCCAGCGGCATTGGGTCTGGGGCCAACGTCCTGACTTTC. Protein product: CASGIGSGANVLTF.

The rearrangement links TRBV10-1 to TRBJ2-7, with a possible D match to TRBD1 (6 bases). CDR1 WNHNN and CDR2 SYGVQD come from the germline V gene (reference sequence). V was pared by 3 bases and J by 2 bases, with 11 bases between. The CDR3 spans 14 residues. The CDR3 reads CASSDGQPPYEQYF. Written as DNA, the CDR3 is TGCGCCAGCAGTGACGGACAGCCTCCCTACGAGCAGTACTTC.

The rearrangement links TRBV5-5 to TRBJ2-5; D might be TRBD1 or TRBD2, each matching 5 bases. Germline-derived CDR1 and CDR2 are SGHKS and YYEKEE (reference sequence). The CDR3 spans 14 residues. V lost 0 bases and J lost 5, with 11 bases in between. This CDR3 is CASSLGGTGETQYF. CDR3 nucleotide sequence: TGTGCCAGCAGCTTGGGTGGGACGGGGGAGACCCAGTACTTC.

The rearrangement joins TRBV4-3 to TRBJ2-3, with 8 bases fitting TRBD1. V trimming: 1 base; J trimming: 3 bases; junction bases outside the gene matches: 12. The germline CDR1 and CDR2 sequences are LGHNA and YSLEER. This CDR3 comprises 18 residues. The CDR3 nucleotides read TGCGCCAGCAGCCAAGGTCCCAGGGGGCGTTTGATTACAGATACGCAGTATTTT. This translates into CASSQGPRGRLITDTQYF.